Listed here are 15 T cell receptor beta chains from one sample, sequenced in a study of response to subunit inactivated influenza vaccine. MiXCR was run by TCRdb on the RT-PCR reads, yielding one entry per CDR3 protein. The sample yields about half a million distinct CDR3 sequences, 25% seen once. The sequencing used CD4+ T cells sorted from PBMCs, collected 4 to 6 days after vaccination. The receptors were sampled from a man aged 50 to 59 who received an inactivated influenza vaccine.

The chain has TRBV28 and TRBJ2-1, with a possible D match to TRBD2 (5 bases). Germline V lookup: CDR1 MDHEN, CDR2 SYDVKM. The V end lost 7 bases, the J end lost 6 bases, and 19 bases lay between the germline ends. The CDR3 is 15 amino acids. The CDR3 spells CASTLGWLRGNEQFF. As DNA, the CDR3 is TGTGCCAGCACGTTAGGGTGGCTCCGGGGCAATGAGCAGTTCTTC.

This clonotype was seen a few times. The chain employs TRBV4-2 and TRBJ1-4; tentative D call: TRBD1 (5 bases). V lost 1 base to trimming and J lost 4 bases, with 7 bases between them. From germline, CDR1 is LGHNA and CDR2 YNFKEQ. The CDR3 totals 14 residues. CDR3 in DNA: TGTGCCAGCAGCCAAGGAGGGGATAATGAAAAACTGTTTTTT. It is translated as CASSQGGDNEKLFF.

V usage is TRBV5-6 and J usage is TRBJ1-2; D not certain. V lost 0 bases and J 2 bases, leaving 8 bases between the germline ends. This CDR3 contains 14 residues. The germline CDR1 and CDR2 sequences are SGHDT and YYEEEE. The CDR3 bases are TGTGCCAGCAGCTTGGCGACGGTGAACTATGGCTACACCTTC. It is translated as CASSLATVNYGYTF. Using reference TRBV5-6 and TRBJ1-2 for the parts outside the CDR3, the full variable domain is DAGVTQSPTHLIKTRGQQVTLRCSPKSGHDTVSWYQQALGQGPQFIFQYYEEEERQRGNFPDRFSGHQFPNYSSELNVNALLLGDSALYLCASSLATVNYGYTFGSGTRLTVV.

In its sample, this clonotype was seen a few times. This sequence joins TRBV11-2 and TRBJ2-5; D is unclear. The CDR3 is made up of 13 amino acids. V lost 7 bases, J lost 5 bases, and 14 bases lay in between. Germline V gives CDR1 SGHAT, CDR2 FQNNGV. In DNA, the CDR3 is TGTGCCAGCACCCCTGGGGTTCTTGAGACCCAGTACTTC. This gives the protein CASTPGVLETQYF. The whole variable domain, filled in from reference TRBV11-2 and TRBJ2-5, reads EAGVAQSPRYKIIEKRQSVAFWCNPISGHATLYWYQQILGQGPKLLIQFQNNGVVDDSQLPKDRFSAERLKGVDSTLKIQPAKLEDSAVYLCASTPGVLETQYFGPGTRLLVL.

A few counts support this clonotype. V and J are TRBV25-1 and TRBJ2-7; 10 nucleotides align to TRBD2. The CDR3 has 16 residues. Germline assignment: CDR1 MGHDK and CDR2 SYGVNS. With 4 bases clipped from V and 2 bases from J, the junction kept 8 bases outside the gene matches. CDR3 region: CASSGTASGRAYEQYF. The DNA for the CDR3 is TGTGCCAGCAGTGGAACCGCTAGCGGGAGAGCCTACGAGCAGTACTTC.

The gene calls are TRBV20-1 and TRBJ2-3; D uncertain. From germline, CDR1 is DFQATT and CDR2 SNEGSKA (reference sequence). The CDR3 spans 16 residues. Trimming cost V 5 bases and J 0 bases, with 18 bases left between them. CDR3 DNA: TGCAGTGCTGTCCCCCTCACGGGTGTGAGCACAGATACGCAGTATTTT. It translates to CSAVPLTGVSTDTQYF.

This clonotype was observed a few times. The rearrangement uses TRBV5-1 and TRBJ2-1; D might be TRBD1 (6 bases). CDR3 length: 15 residues. V was cut by 0 bases and J by 5 bases, with 12 bases left in between. Germline CDR1 is SGHRS and CDR2 is YFSETQ. CDR3 loop: CASSLGRDINNEQFF. The CDR3 nucleotides are TGCGCCAGCAGCTTGGGTCGGGACATCAACAATGAGCAGTTCTTC.

This clonotype was seen a handful of times. The chain uses TRBV20-1 and TRBJ2-7; TRBD1 matches at 7 bases. The germline V gene encodes CDR1 DFQATT and CDR2 SNEGSKA (reference sequence). With V trimmed by 2 bases and J by 5 bases, 6 bases remained unmatched. The CDR3 consists of 13 residues. The chain's CDR3 is CSARHGTADEQYF. The CDR3 DNA reads as TGCAGTGCTAGACACGGGACAGCTGACGAGCAGTACTTC.

There are a few counts of this clonotype. The chain links TRBV7-6 to TRBJ2-1, with 9 bases fitting TRBD2. The length of the CDR3 is 18 residues. Unmatched junction bases numbered 21, after V lost 7 bases and J lost 8 bases. Germline-derived CDR1 and CDR2 are SGHVS and FNYEAQ. CDR3 DNA: TGTGCCAGCACCTTCACTGGGGCTAGCGGGACCCGTTTGGATGAGCAGTTCTTC. Translating gives CASTFTGASGTRLDEQFF. Full variable domain (outside the CDR3, taken from reference TRBV7-6 and TRBJ2-1): GAGVSQSPRYKVTKRGQDVALRCDPISGHVSLYWYRQALGQGPEFLTYFNYEAQQDKSGLPNDRFSAERPEGSISTLTIQRTEQRDSAMYRCASTFTGASGTRLDEQFFGPGTRLTVL.

The chain carries TRBV29-1 and TRBJ1-1; D is uncertain. The V end lost 6 bases, the J end lost 5 bases, and 13 bases lay between the germline ends. Germline assignment: CDR1 SQVTM and CDR2 ANQGSEA. This CDR3 contains 12 residues. This CDR3 reads CSVVLGRTEAFF. The CDR3 DNA reads TGCAGCGTCGTCCTGGGGAGGACTGAAGCTTTCTTT.

This clonotype has just one count. CDR3 nucleotide sequence: TGTGCCAGCAGCTTCGGACTGAGCTCTGGGGCCAACGTCCTGACTTTC. Protein product: CASSFGLSSGANVLTF. The chain has TRBV5-5 and TRBJ2-6; D perhaps matches TRBD2 (5 bases). CDR1 and CDR2 from the germline V gene are SGHKS and YYEKEE (reference sequence). This CDR3 has 16 residues. Trimming took off 2 bases at V and 0 bases at J, with 9 bases between the two ends.

This clonotype came up a few times. Here the CDR3 DNA reads TGCAGTGCTGAGAGACAGGGGGCCCTAGGCTACACCTTC. As protein: CSAERQGALGYTF. The genes are TRBV20-1 and TRBJ1-2; 10 positions agree with TRBD1. V shed 5 bases, J shed 8 bases, and the junction held 8 bases outside the gene matches. The CDR3 spans 13 residues. Germline V CDR1 and CDR2: DFQATT, SNEGSKA (reference sequence).

This chain joins TRBV12-3 or TRBV12-4 and TRBJ1-1, with D perhaps TRBD1 (5 bases). The CDR3 sequence is 16 residues long. V was clipped by 8 bases and J by 2 bases, with 21 bases between them. The CDR3 region has the DNA TGTGCCAGCTCTCCTGGGGCTTCCACCCCAAACACTGAAGCTTTCTTT. The encoded protein is CASSPGASTPNTEAFF.

This clonotype was found many times. The chain uses TRBV5-5 and TRBJ2-7, with 8 bases that match TRBD2. Losses at the gene ends were 2 bases for V and 0 bases for J; bases not matched to a gene: 13. Germline V gives CDR1 SGHKS, CDR2 YYEKEE (reference sequence). The CDR3 runs 18 residues. CDR3 DNA: TGTGCCAGCAGCTTACCCCTGGCGGGAGGTTTCGGCTCCTACGAGCAGTACTTC. Translation: CASSLPLAGGFGSYEQYF. The full variable domain, in which reference TRBV5-5 and TRBJ2-7 provide the parts outside the CDR3, is DAGVTQSPTHLIKTRGQQVTLRCSPISGHKSVSWYQQVLGQGPQFIFQYYEKEERGRGNFPDRFSARQFPNYSSELNVNALLLGDSALYLCASSLPLAGGFGSYEQYFGPGTRLTVT.

This clonotype was counted between two and nine times. The V and J genes are TRBV5-1 and TRBJ2-1, with 7 positions matching TRBD2. The V and J ends lost 4 bases and 1 base, in that order; junction bases with no gene match: 5. Germline V gene sequence: CDR1 SGHRS, CDR2 YFSETQ. The CDR3 has 15 residues. The DNA for the CDR3 is TGCGCCAGCAGCCGGGACTACCCGTCCTACAATGAGCAGTTCTTC. Amino acid sequence: CASSRDYPSYNEQFF.